The clone carrying this TCR beta chain was observed a handful of times. What it binds is not known. The sample comes from a study of glioma-infiltrating T cells. Findings of the study overall: Only very few CDR3 sequences appeared in both tissue and blood. Gliomas, especially low-grade, showed above-expected tissue-blood divergence; non-neoplastic patients showed below.

Using RNA template, CDR3s of TCR alpha and beta were amplified with iRepertoire arm-PCR. One-step reverse transcription and amplification started from about 100-400 ng of tissue mRNA or PBMC total RNA. TCRdb analysed the multiplex PCR reads with MiXCR anew, one entry per CDR3 protein. The sample holds over 120,000 distinct CDR3 sequences, around 40% seen once. The junction had 9 bases not matched to a gene; V was cut back by 0 bases and J by 1 base. The CDR3 spans 17 residues. Germline V gives CDR1 DFQATT, CDR2 SNEGSKA (reference sequence). J is TRBJ2-5 and V is TRBV20-1, with 9 bases fitting TRBD2. What was sequenced was glioma tissue, nonneoplastic brain tissue, or PBMCs (not recorded which). This sequence originates from a human donor with low-grade glioma or glioblastoma, undergoing nonglioma brain surgery, or in good health (not recorded which). CDR3 protein: CSARDPSTSGIQETQYF. CDR3 DNA sequence: TGCAGTGCTAGAGACCCATCGACTAGCGGTATCCAAGAGACCCAGTACTTC.